The source of this T cell receptor (beta chain) is a study of shared clonotypes between healthy human individuals. Looking at the study overall: Used for every donor were three CD4 naive, three CD4 memory, two CD8 naive and one CD8 memory plate. General study results and limits: Several donors shared around 5.2% of their naive CD4 clonotypes. The genetic and exposure-history diversity represented was limited by few donors.

Germline V lookup: CDR1 SGHVS, CDR2 FQNEAQ. The V gene lost 1 base and the J gene lost 7 bases, with 8 bases spanning the gap. The CDR3 contains 13 residues. Each subset's genomic DNA was split evenly across several immunoSEQ plates. Assay used: immunoSEQ multiplex PCR; TCRdb lists only in-frame clones, some missing. In the table there are approximately 2,300,000 clones, about nine tenths of which are singletons. Comment on this clone: The antigen is unknown.

Sequencing was done on a sample of naive CD4+ T cells from PBMCs. The subset here: CD45RA+ positively selected. The sequence was collected from a man younger than 35 in good health. Some clones in this sample may be carry-over from other donors' samples. The chain links TRBV7-8 to TRBJ2-4; D not certain. CDR3 sequence reads: CASSLDGRNIQYF. Here the CDR3 DNA reads TGTGCCAGCAGCTTAGACGGACGGAACATTCAGTACTTC.